One and the same sample provided the 9 T cell receptor beta chains below, sequenced in a study of T cells after yellow fever vaccination. TCRdb called the 5' RACE reads again in MiXCR, with one record for every CDR3 protein. The table lists about 74,000 distinct CDR3 sequences, more than 5.5% of them singletons. The specimen was CD8+ T cells sorted from PBMCs, collected 5 to 6 days after the first yellow fever vaccination. The receptors were sampled from a man aged 18 to 35 who received the YFV17D yellow fever vaccine.

The V and J genes are TRBV19 and TRBJ2-3, with TRBD1 as a possible D gene (5 bases). The ends were cut back, 3 bases at V and 0 bases at J, with 10 bases in the middle. The CDR3 has 15 amino acids. The germline CDR1 and CDR2 sequences are LNHDA and SQIVND (reference sequence). The CDR3 nucleotides read TGTGCCAGTAGTATTCGGGCAGGGAGCACAGATACGCAGTATTTT. Its translation: CASSIRAGSTDTQYF.

This clonotype was seen only a few times. This chain joins TRBV19 and TRBJ1-1; 10 nucleotides agree with TRBD1. The V gene's germline CDR1 is LNHDA and CDR2 SQIVND (reference sequence). V trimming: 7 bases; J trimming: 4 bases; junction bases outside the gene matches: 9. This CDR3 is built from 15 residues. CDR3 residues: CASTFRGTGATEAFF. The CDR3 region has the DNA TGTGCCAGTACCTTCCGTGGGACAGGGGCCACTGAAGCTTTCTTT.

The sample holds many counts of this clonotype. The CDR3 region has the DNA TGTGCCAGCGCCCCATCGGGGGAGGGAACCGAGCAGTACTTC. This encodes CASAPSGEGTEQYF. The rearrangement links TRBV7-7 to TRBJ2-7; 7 nucleotides match TRBD2. V was clipped by 8 bases and J by 6 bases; unmatched bases: 13. Germline-derived CDR1 and CDR2 are SSHAT and FNYEAQ (reference sequence). The CDR3 has 14 residues.

A few counts support this clonotype. V and J are TRBV9 and TRBJ1-5, with 7 bases identical to TRBD1. From germline, CDR1 is SGDLS and CDR2 YYNGEE. Trimming cost V 9 bases and J 4 bases; bases outside gene matches: 28. This CDR3 has 20 amino acids. The CDR3 loop reads CAIVHPTGRPPRPQNQPQHF. CDR3 in DNA: TGTGCCATCGTACATCCGACAGGGAGGCCCCCTAGGCCCCAAAATCAGCCCCAGCATTTT.

This clonotype was counted ten times or more. The V call is TRBV5-5, the J call TRBJ2-7, with D unclear. V lost 4 bases and J lost 0, with 5 bases in between. Germline CDR1 reads SGHKS; CDR2 reads YYEKEE (reference sequence). This CDR3 region has 12 residues. Here the CDR3 DNA reads TGTGCCAGCAGCCTCACCTCCTACGAGCAGTACTTC. As protein: CASSLTSYEQYF.

The rearrangement links TRBV5-1 to TRBJ2-4; 7 nucleotides line up with TRBD2. The CDR3 is made up of 16 amino acids. The ends lost 4 bases at V and 7 bases at J; junction bases unmatched: 14. Looked up from germline, CDR1 is SGHRS and CDR2 is YFSETQ. The DNA for the CDR3 is TGCGCCAGCAGCCCGATGACTAGCCTAATCAGTAACATTCAGTACTTC. Protein product: CASSPMTSLISNIQYF. The whole variable domain, filled in from reference TRBV5-1 and TRBJ2-4, reads KAGVTQTPRYLIKTRGQQVTLSCSPISGHRSVSWYQQTPGQGLQFLFEYFSETQRNKGNFPGRFSGRQFSNSRSEMNVSTLELGDSALYLCASSPMTSLISNIQYFGAGTRLSVL.

The chain carries TRBV6-5 and TRBJ2-4; D is undetermined. The CDR3 length is 17 residues. Germline loops: CDR1 MNHEY, CDR2 SVGAGI. Trimming took off 0 bases at V and 2 bases at J, with 14 bases between the two ends. The CDR3 DNA sequence: TGTGCCAGCAGTTACTCAGGCCTTAGAGACCCCAAAAACATTCAGTACTTC. This translates into CASSYSGLRDPKNIQYF.

This clonotype was observed at least ten times. The rearrangement joins TRBV7-3 to TRBJ1-1, with 9 positions matching TRBD1. Trimming removed 5 bases from V and 6 bases from J; junction bases left unmatched: 10. The CDR3 extends over 15 amino acids. CDR1 is SGHTA and CDR2 is FQGTGA in the germline V gene. The CDR3 DNA follows: TGTGCCAGCAGCAAAACAGGGGGCGGGGACCCTGAAGCTTTCTTT. This sequence encodes CASSKTGGGDPEAFF.

This clonotype came up a few times. This sequence joins TRBV5-4 and TRBJ2-7; 10 bases agree with TRBD2. Trimming at V came to 2 bases and at J to 2 bases, leaving 1 base not matched to a gene. Germline lookup yields CDR1 SGHNT and CDR2 YYREEE (reference sequence). The CDR3 runs 14 residues. DNA for the CDR3: TGTGCCAGCAGCTTAGGGACTAGCGCCTACGAGCAGTACGTC. Protein: CASSLGTSAYEQYV.